This TCR beta chain emerged from a study of tumor-infiltrating lymphocytes in primary liver carcinoma. Study background: The study enrolled male and female patients aged 30 to 69 years. The tumors ranged from roughly 4 to 11 cm across and fell within stage T1-T3 N0M0.

Unsorted bulk tissue, roughly 20-33 mg of it, served as the source for co-extraction of RNA and DNA. This clonotype was counted ten times or more. Trimming shortened V by 2 bases and J by 5 bases, and 11 bases separated the two germline ends. Germline assignment: CDR1 SGHRS and CDR2 YFSETQ. The CDR3 totals 13 residues. The input was 450 to 500 ng total RNA; TCR beta cDNA was made from it with a constant-region primer. TCR beta libraries came from three nested multiplex PCR rounds using slightly modified ARM-PCR. With TRBV1-TRBV30 forward primers and a C-beta reverse primer, the first two PCR rounds were run for about 10 cycles each. Via MiXCR, TCRdb re-called the multiplex PCR reads, giving one row per CDR3 protein. The table shows about 37,000 distinct CDR3 sequences, with 75% occurring only once.

This rearrangement joins TRBV5-1 to TRBJ2-7, with a weak D call TRBD1 (5 bases). The TCR originated in a middle-aged man with primary liver carcinoma and hepatitis B virus infection. Sequencing was performed on tumor-adjacent normal liver tissue. The DNA for the CDR3 is TGCGCCAGCAGCTTCGGCAGGGTAGACGAGCAGTACTTC. It translates to CASSFGRVDEQYF.